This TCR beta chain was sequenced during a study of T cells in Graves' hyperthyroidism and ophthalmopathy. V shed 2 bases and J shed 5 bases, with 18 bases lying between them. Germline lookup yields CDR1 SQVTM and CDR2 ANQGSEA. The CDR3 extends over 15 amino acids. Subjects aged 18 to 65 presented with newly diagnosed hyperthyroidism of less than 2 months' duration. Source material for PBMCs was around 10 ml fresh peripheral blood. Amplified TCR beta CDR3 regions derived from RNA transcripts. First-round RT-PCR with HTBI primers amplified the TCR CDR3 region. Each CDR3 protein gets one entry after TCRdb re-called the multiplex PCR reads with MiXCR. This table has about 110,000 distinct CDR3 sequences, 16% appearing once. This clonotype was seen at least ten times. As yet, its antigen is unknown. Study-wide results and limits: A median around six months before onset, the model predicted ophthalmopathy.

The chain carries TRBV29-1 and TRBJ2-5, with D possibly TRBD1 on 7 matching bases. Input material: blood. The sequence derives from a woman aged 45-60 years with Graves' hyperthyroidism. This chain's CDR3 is CSVEKWAGGMETQYF. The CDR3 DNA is TGCAGCGTTGAAAAATGGGCAGGGGGGATGGAGACCCAGTACTTC. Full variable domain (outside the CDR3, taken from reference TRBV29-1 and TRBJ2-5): SAVISQKPSRDICQRGTSLTIQCQVDSQVTMMFWYRQQPGQSLTLIATANQGSEATYESGFVIDKFPISRPNLTFSTLTVSNMSPEDSSIYLCSVEKWAGGMETQYFGPGTRLLVL.